Following are 22 T cell receptor beta chains from one sample sequenced in a study of blood T cell repertoires in COVID-19. TCRdb's copy holds only in-frame clones and misses some; the assay was immunoSEQ multiplex PCR. The table includes tens of thousands of clones, around 90% detected once. Sequencing was carried out using peripheral blood. These receptor sequences come from a man over 45 with active COVID-19.

The sample holds one count of this clone. V usage is TRBV6-1 and J usage is TRBJ1-2; 7 bases align to TRBD1. The CDR3 is 17 amino acids. CDR1 is MNHNS, CDR2 SASEGT, per germline. After removal of 4 bases from V and 1 base from J, the junction contained 12 bases not matched to a gene. The CDR3 region is CASSAQRAGTDNYGYTF. DNA of the CDR3: TGTGCCAGCAGTGCCCAAAGAGCCGGGACAGATAACTATGGCTACACCTTC.

The chain has TRBV5-4 and TRBJ2-7; D unresolved. Germline values: CDR1 SGHNT, CDR2 YYREEE (reference sequence). The CDR3 covers 14 residues. Trimming stripped 1 base from V and 0 bases from J, with 8 bases between. CDR3 sequence (DNA): TGTGCCAGCAGCTTGTACGTGAGCTCCTACGAGCAGTACTTC. Translation: CASSLYVSSYEQYF.

The chain links TRBV4-2 to TRBJ2-7; 8 bases line up with TRBD1. There are 14 residues in the CDR3. The V segment lost 6 bases and the J segment 6 bases; nucleotides outside the gene matches: 10. Germline V gene data show CDR1 as LGHNA and CDR2 as YNFKEQ. The CDR3 sequence: CASSPGLDRGEQYF. The CDR3 bases are TGTGCCAGCAGTCCGGGACTCGACAGGGGCGAGCAGTACTTC.

CDR3 nucleotide sequence: TGCGCCAGCAGCCAAGAGATCCGGACAGGGGCGTACTATGGCTACACCTTC. This encodes CASSQEIRTGAYYGYTF. The chain is built from TRBV4-3 and TRBJ1-2, with 9 bases matching TRBD1. The CDR3 runs to 17 residues. CDR1 and CDR2 (germline): LGHNA, YSLEER. Trimming removed 0 bases from V and 3 bases from J; junction bases left unmatched: 8.

DNA of the CDR3: TGCGCCAGCAGCCACAGACAGGGAGGGAACACCGGGGAGCTGTTTTTT. It specifies CASSHRQGGNTGELFF. The rearrangement uses TRBV5-1 and TRBJ2-2, with a tentative D call TRBD1 (7 bases). Trimming pared 4 bases from V and 1 base from J, leaving 14 bases between. There are 16 residues in the CDR3. CDR1 SGHRS and CDR2 YFSETQ come from the germline V gene. The variable domain in full, completed from reference TRBV5-1 and TRBJ2-2, reads KAGVTQTPRYLIKTRGQQVTLSCSPISGHRSVSWYQQTPGQGLQFLFEYFSETQRNKGNFPGRFSGRQFSNSRSEMNVSTLELGDSALYLCASSHRQGGNTGELFFGEGSRLTVL.

The gene calls are TRBV7-2 and TRBJ2-6; 7 bases match TRBD1. J lost 3 bases, V lost 5 bases, and 7 bases had no gene match. The CDR3 sequence is 16 residues long. The V gene's germline CDR1 is SGHTA and CDR2 FQGNSA. CDR3 loop: CASSGQVVGGANVLTF. In DNA, the CDR3 is TGTGCCAGCAGCGGACAGGTAGTTGGTGGGGCCAACGTCCTGACTTTC.

The chain carries TRBV6-1 and TRBJ2-5; 9 bases are a match to TRBD1. The J call may be in error: the DNA end matches TRBJ2-7 better. Looked up from germline, CDR1 is MNHNS and CDR2 is SASEGT. The CDR3 covers 17 residues. CDR3 in DNA: TGTGCCAGCAGTGAAGCGCTTTTAGGGACAGGGTCGTACGAGCAGTACTTC. Translation gives CASSEALLGTGSYEQYF.

J is TRBJ2-3 and V is TRBV2; TRBD1 matches 10 bases. The junction had 3 bases not matched to a gene; V was cut back by 7 bases and J by 5 bases. The CDR3 runs 13 residues. Germline CDR1 reads SNHLY; CDR2 reads FYNNEI. CDR3 DNA sequence: TGTGCCAGCAATGACAGGGGGCGAGATACGCAGTATTTT. It is translated as CASNDRGRDTQYF.

The gene calls are TRBV3-1 (or the pseudogene TRBV3-2) and TRBJ2-2, with TRBD1 identical over 10 bases. This CDR3 spans 15 amino acids. V shed 5 bases, J shed 3 bases, and the junction held 3 bases outside the gene matches. Germline V gene data show CDR1 as LGHDT and CDR2 as YNNKEL (reference sequence). CDR3 residues: CASSKGTGDTGELFF. In nucleotides, the CDR3 is TGTGCCAGCAGCAAAGGGACAGGGGACACCGGGGAGCTGTTTTTT.

The rearrangement links TRBV11-3 to TRBJ1-1, with no clear D. The CDR3 runs 14 residues. With 5 bases removed from V and 0 bases from J, the gap between germline ends came to 10 bases. Germline assignment: CDR1 SGHNT and CDR2 YENEEA. CDR3 DNA sequence: TGTGCCAGCAGCCCCACGAGAGTGAACACTGAAGCTTTCTTT. Protein: CASSPTRVNTEAFF.

CDR3 region: CSAGTPGAKNIQYF. In nucleotides, the CDR3 is TGCAGCGCCGGGACACCGGGAGCCAAAAACATTCAGTACTTC. This chain connects TRBV29-1 to TRBJ2-4; possible D gene TRBD1, 6 bases. This CDR3 region has 14 residues. Germline CDR1 is SQVTM and CDR2 is ANQGSEA. The V and J ends lost 7 bases and 0 bases respectively, with 13 bases between them.

The V gene is TRBV27, the J gene TRBJ1-6; D is perhaps TRBD1 (6 bases). Germline CDR1 and CDR2: MNHEY and SMNVEV (reference sequence). The CDR3 covers 16 residues. The V end was cut by 3 bases, the J end by 2 bases, with 11 bases between. This CDR3 reads CASSFSGVPYNSPLHF. The CDR3 nucleotides read TGTGCCAGCAGTTTTTCAGGGGTACCCTATAATTCACCCCTCCACTTT.

The chain joins TRBV2 to TRBJ1-2; TRBD1 might be the D (6 bases). Germline V gene data show CDR1 as SNHLY and CDR2 as FYNNEI. The germline V and J ends were trimmed by 6 bases and 4 bases, with 12 bases remaining between them. The CDR3 is made up of 13 amino acids. The CDR3 loop is CASRTGIGYGYTF. The CDR3 bases are TGTGCCAGCAGGACAGGAATAGGCTATGGCTACACCTTC.

This clone appeared a single time. J is TRBJ2-1 and V is TRBV2; TRBD2 matches 10 bases. The CDR3 runs to 15 residues. The germline V gene encodes CDR1 SNHLY and CDR2 FYNNEI. Trimming took 1 base from V and 4 from J; bases not matched to a gene: 1. The CDR3 DNA follows: TGTGCCAGCAGTGAAGTGACTAGCGGGTACAATGAGCAGTTCTTC. As protein: CASSEVTSGYNEQFF.

The J gene is TRBJ2-6, the V gene TRBV30; tentatively, D is TRBD1 (5 bases). V was pared by 0 bases and J by 9 bases, with 15 bases between. Germline V CDR1 and CDR2: GTSNPN, SVGIG (reference sequence). CDR3 length: 15 amino acids. The CDR3 loop is CAWSVGQGRRNVLTF. Here the CDR3 DNA reads TGTGCCTGGAGTGTCGGGCAGGGTCGGCGCAACGTCCTGACTTTC.

The CDR3 nucleotides read TGTGCCATCAGTGGACTTGGGACAGGGACCTACGAGCAGTACTTC. Residues: CAISGLGTGTYEQYF. The chain carries TRBV10-3 and TRBJ2-7, with 9 bases matching TRBD1. V shed 4 bases and J 2 bases; nucleotides not matched to a gene: 6. The germline gives CDR1 ENHRY, CDR2 SYGVKD. The CDR3 length is 15 residues.

The chain links TRBV18 to TRBJ1-1; 11 nucleotides match TRBD1. Germline V gives CDR1 KGHSH, CDR2 LQKENI. This CDR3 has 16 residues. With 6 bases clipped from V and 5 bases from J, the junction kept 11 bases outside the gene matches. The CDR3 here is CASSAGTGGGSTEAFF. Here the CDR3 DNA reads TGTGCCAGCTCCGCAGGGACAGGGGGTGGATCGACTGAAGCTTTCTTT.

The genes are TRBV6-1 and TRBJ1-5; 7 nucleotides align to TRBD1. Germline CDR1 and CDR2: MNHNS and SASEGT. With 3 bases clipped from V and 10 bases from J, the junction kept 18 bases outside the gene matches. This CDR3 has 17 amino acids. The CDR3, as DNA: TGTGCCAGCAGTGAGACGGGACAGAAACCCTATCTCTATCCCCAGCATTTT. Amino acid sequence: CASSETGQKPYLYPQHF.

The V and J genes are TRBV9 and TRBJ2-3; 7 bases are a match to TRBD2. The length of the CDR3 is 16 residues. J was trimmed by 2 bases and V by 0 bases; bases with no gene match: 6. CDR1 is SGDLS and CDR2 is YYNGEE in the germline V gene. The CDR3 nucleotides read TGTGCCAGCAGCGTAGCTAGCGGAGCACTCACAGATACGCAGTATTTT. It codes for CASSVASGALTDTQYF.

This clone was seen only once. V is TRBV6-5 and J is TRBJ2-1; 9 bases are shared with TRBD1. The CDR3 is made up of 14 amino acids. Germline CDR1 and CDR2: MNHEY and SVGAGI. V gave up 4 bases and J gave up 12 bases; unmatched junction bases: 10. The CDR3 spells CASSSTGGGLGQFF. CDR3 coding DNA: TGTGCCAGCAGTTCCACAGGGGGCGGGTTAGGGCAGTTCTTC.

The V call is TRBV5-1, the J call TRBJ2-2; D not certain. The CDR3 sequence is 14 residues long. CDR1 SGHRS and CDR2 YFSETQ come from the germline V gene. V shed 2 bases and J shed 7 bases, with 12 bases lying between them. The CDR3 region has the DNA TGCGCCAGCAGCTTCTATTCAACGGTCGGGGAGCTGTTTTTT. As protein: CASSFYSTVGELFF.

This chain connects TRBV7-3 to TRBJ1-2; 11 nucleotides align to TRBD1. The germline gives CDR1 SGHTA, CDR2 FQGTGA. Trimming removed 6 bases from V and 6 bases from J; junction bases left unmatched: 9. This CDR3 is 15 amino acids long. The CDR3 nucleotides read TGTGCCAGCAGTACCGGGACAGGGGGGGACGATGGCTACACCTTC. The encoded protein is CASSTGTGGDDGYTF.